These 30 T cell receptor beta chains were all obtained from the same sample, sequenced in a study of cytomegalovirus exposure and HLA in healthy donors. 60 Vbeta and 13 Jbeta primers were used in PCR. Profiled with immunoSEQ multiplex PCR; TCRdb holds only in-frame clones, not every one. The table lists approximately 120,000 clones, 83% of them singletons. Sequencing was done on a sample of PBMCs. Receptors originate from a middle-aged woman in good health and CMV-seropositive.

This chain uses TRBV4-1 with TRBJ1-5; D gene ambiguous. In germline, CDR1 is MGHRA, CDR2 YSYEKL. V was pared by 3 bases and J by 3 bases, with 6 bases between. This CDR3 contains 13 residues. CDR3 loop: CASSHDNNQPQHF. DNA for the CDR3: TGCGCCAGCAGCCATGACAACAATCAGCCCCAGCATTTT.

J is TRBJ1-5 and V is TRBV19, with D hard to call. CDR3 length: 13 amino acids. Per germline, CDR1 LNHDA and CDR2 SQIVND (reference sequence). Trimming took off 5 bases at V and 0 bases at J, with 5 bases between the two ends. The CDR3 protein is CASSDTSNQPQHF. In nucleotides, the CDR3 is TGTGCCAGTAGTGACACTAGCAATCAGCCCCAGCATTTT. Full variable domain (missing parts from reference TRBV19 and TRBJ1-5): DGGITQSPKYLFRKEGQNVTLSCEQNLNHDAMYWYRQDPGQGLRLIYYSQIVNDFQKGDIAEGYSVSREKKESFPLTVTSAQKNPTAFYLCASSDTSNQPQHFGDGTRLSIL.

This sequence joins TRBV2 and TRBJ2-1; D ambiguous. Trimming cost V 0 bases and J 7 bases, with 10 bases left between them. This CDR3 has 14 amino acids. Germline loops: CDR1 SNHLY, CDR2 FYNNEI. Here the CDR3 DNA reads TGTGCCAGCAGTGAAGCGCTTCCGAGGAATGAGCAGTTCTTC. This translates into CASSEALPRNEQFF.

This clone was detected once. This sequence joins TRBV19 and TRBJ2-5; 10 bases line up with TRBD2. The J call may be mistaken, given a closer DNA end match to TRBJ2-7. Germline CDR1 and CDR2: LNHDA and SQIVND (reference sequence). CDR3 size: 14 residues. The CDR3: CASSILAGEDEQYF. DNA for the CDR3: TGTGCCAGTAGTATACTAGCGGGAGAGGACGAGCAGTACTTC.

This sequence joins TRBV13 and TRBJ2-7, with 10 bases that match TRBD1. Per germline, CDR1 PRHDT and CDR2 FYEKMQ (reference sequence). The CDR3 consists of 15 residues. Trimming removed 3 bases from V and 5 bases from J; junction bases left unmatched: 7. CDR3 sequence reads: CASSFTGTGDHEQYF. The CDR3 DNA reads TGTGCCAGCAGCTTCACCGGGACAGGGGATCACGAGCAGTACTTC. The full variable domain, with the rest looked up from reference TRBV13 and TRBJ2-7, is AAGVIQSPRHLIKEKRETATLKCYPIPRHDTVYWYQQGPGQDPQFLISFYEKMQSDKGSIPDRFSAQQFSDYHSELNMSSLELGDSALYFCASSFTGTGDHEQYFGPGTRLTVT.

V usage is TRBV29-1 and J usage is TRBJ2-3; 8 bases are shared with TRBD1. Germline V gene lookup returns CDR1 SQVTM and CDR2 ANQGSEA. The CDR3 length is 13 residues. Germline trimming cut 5 bases from V and 9 bases from J; bases unmatched to any gene: 10. The CDR3, as DNA: TGCAGCGTTACAGGGGGAAAGACGTGGACGCAGTATTTT. Amino acids: CSVTGGKTWTQYF.

The chain has TRBV27 and TRBJ2-7, with 13 positions matching TRBD2. The CDR3 covers 18 residues. With 4 bases clipped from V and 4 bases from J, the junction kept 13 bases outside the gene matches. Per germline, CDR1 MNHEY and CDR2 SMNVEV (reference sequence). The CDR3 is CASSSYLRTSGSIYEQYF. Here the CDR3 DNA reads TGTGCCAGCAGTTCCTACCTCCGGACTAGCGGGAGTATTTACGAGCAGTACTTC.

V is TRBV21-1 and J is TRBJ1-5. TRBV21-1 is shown as a pseudogene. The CDR3 runs 13 residues. In DNA form, the CDR3 reads TGTGCCAGCAGCAACCCGGGCAATCAGCCCCAGCATTTT. Translating it yields CASSNPGNQPQHF.

The V gene is TRBV19, the J gene TRBJ2-2, with 9 nucleotides matching TRBD2. The ends lost 4 bases at V and 4 bases at J; junction bases unmatched: 7. Germline-derived CDR1 and CDR2 are LNHDA and SQIVND (reference sequence). The CDR3 consists of 16 residues. The CDR3 region has the DNA TGTGCCAGTAGTAGCGGGAGGGCCCGCGGCACCGGGGAGCTGTTTTTT. This gives the protein CASSSGRARGTGELFF.

The chain joins TRBV6-5 to TRBJ2-4; maybe TRBD1 (6 bases). This CDR3 contains 11 residues. Germline V gene lookup returns CDR1 MNHEY and CDR2 SVGAGI. Trimming took 8 bases from V and 14 from J, leaving 16 bases between them. The chain's CDR3 is CASGLEGVEYF. As DNA, the CDR3 is TGTGCCAGCGGACTCGAGGGGGTCGAGTACTTC.

The rearrangement links TRBV9 to TRBJ2-3; a weak D match, TRBD2 (6 bases). The CDR3 is 15 amino acids. CDR1 is SGDLS and CDR2 is YYNGEE in the germline V gene. V lost 5 bases and J lost 4, with 17 bases in between. The CDR3 nucleotides are TGTGCCAGCAGTCTTACCGGGAGCGGGCCAGATACGCAGTATTTT. This codes for CASSLTGSGPDTQYF. The full variable domain, rest sourced from reference TRBV9 and TRBJ2-3, is DSGVTQTPKHLITATGQRVTLRCSPRSGDLSVYWYQQSLDQGLQFLIQYYNGEERAKGNILERFSAQQFPDLHSELNLSSLELGDSALYFCASSLTGSGPDTQYFGPGTRLTVL.

The table lists this clone with a count of one. The rearrangement uses TRBV14 and TRBJ2-1, with D possibly being TRBD2 (6 bases). Germline CDR1 and CDR2: SGHDN and FVKESK. The CDR3 runs to 15 residues. Trimming took 3 bases from V and 8 from J, leaving 17 bases between them. The CDR3 bases are TGTGCCAGCAGCCAGTTAACTAGCATTTGGGATGAGCAGTTCTTC. It codes for CASSQLTSIWDEQFF.

This clone was detected once. Within the sample, other DNA sequences also encode this same CDR3. The V call is TRBV7-9, the J call TRBJ2-1; D might be TRBD2 (6 bases). This CDR3 contains 16 residues. Germline V lookup: CDR1 SEHNR, CDR2 FQNEAQ (reference sequence). V dropped 0 bases and J dropped 2 bases, with 11 bases sitting between them. CDR3 sequence: CASSLALAGTYNEQFF. The CDR3 DNA sequence: TGTGCCAGCAGCTTAGCACTAGCAGGTACCTACAATGAGCAGTTCTTC.

V and J are TRBV4-3 and TRBJ2-4, with 8 bases identical to TRBD1. Trimming cost V 0 bases and J 6 bases; bases outside gene matches: 7. The germline CDR1 and CDR2 sequences are LGHNA and YSLEER. The CDR3 is 16 amino acids. The CDR3 DNA is TGCGCCAGCAGCCAAGAGGACAGGGTCACCGGAAACATTCAGTACTTC. This translates into CASSQEDRVTGNIQYF.

Points on this clone: At one boundary the junction diverges from the germline segment, which might be a read error. The chain has TRBV10-3 and TRBJ1-2; TRBD1 matches 10 bases. Germline assignment: CDR1 ENHRY and CDR2 SYGVKD. The CDR3 contains 15 residues. Here the CDR3 reads CASSLGQGFRTGYTF. CDR3 coding DNA: TGTGCCAGCAGTTTGGGACAGGGGTTTCGGACCGGCTACACCTTC.

CDR3 protein: CASSLLAGVTDTQYF. The CDR3 DNA reads as TGTGCCAGCAGTCTACTAGCGGGAGTTACAGATACGCAGTATTTT. The chain carries TRBV27 and TRBJ2-3, with 11 bases matching TRBD2. This CDR3 has 15 amino acids. Germline V gene sequence: CDR1 MNHEY, CDR2 SMNVEV (reference sequence). Trimming cost V 5 bases and J 3 bases; bases outside gene matches: 4.

The V and J genes are TRBV4-1 and TRBJ2-5; TRBD2 might be the D (6 bases). The V end lost 2 bases, the J end lost 7 bases, and 20 bases lay between the germline ends. The CDR3 is 16 amino acids. The V gene's germline CDR1 is MGHRA and CDR2 YSYEKL. CDR3 bases: TGCGCCAGCAGCCAATCCAGTGGCGGGACTTCGGGGACCCAGTACTTC. Amino acids: CASSQSSGGTSGTQYF.

In the case of this clone: At one end the junction does not follow the germline gene, possibly because of a read error. The V and J genes are TRBV19 and TRBJ2-5; 7 bases are shared with TRBD1. The end of the DNA aligns better with TRBJ2-7, so the J call may be wrong. The CDR3 runs to 17 residues. From germline, CDR1 is LNHDA and CDR2 SQIVND (reference sequence). CDR3 sequence reads: CASSPTLNRGLLYEQYF. The DNA of the CDR3 is TGTGCTAGTAGTCCCACTCTTAACAGGGGCCTGTTGTACGAGCAGTACTTC.

The chain is built from TRBV7-9 and TRBJ2-1, with 8 bases lining up with TRBD2. CDR1 SEHNR and CDR2 FQNEAQ come from the germline V gene (reference sequence). V trimming: 1 base; J trimming: 9 bases; junction bases outside the gene matches: 5. The CDR3 runs 14 residues. In DNA, the CDR3 is TGTGCCAGCAGCTTAGTGTTAGCGGGGACTGAGCAGTTCTTC. As protein: CASSLVLAGTEQFF.

V gene TRBV6-5 combines with J gene TRBJ2-7; 10 bases fit TRBD2. After removal of 6 bases from V and 2 bases from J, the junction contained 4 bases not matched to a gene. This CDR3 is built from 14 residues. Germline CDR1 MNHEY, CDR2 SVGAGI. CDR3 amino acids: CASSRAGGPYEQYF. The DNA for the CDR3 is TGTGCCAGCAGCCGAGCGGGAGGGCCCTACGAGCAGTACTTC.

The rearrangement uses TRBV4-1 and TRBJ1-3; D is ambiguous. V lost 4 bases and J lost 3, with 7 bases in between. The CDR3 sequence is 13 residues long. CDR1 is MGHRA and CDR2 is YSYEKL in the germline V gene. In DNA form, the CDR3 reads TGCGCCAGCAGCCTCGACTTTGGAAACACCATATATTTT. Translation gives CASSLDFGNTIYF.

With respect to this clone: At one end, the junction sequence differs from germline, possibly due to a read error. The genes are TRBV7-9 and TRBJ2-7; D might be TRBD1 (6 bases). The CDR3 is 12 amino acids. Germline lookup yields CDR1 SEHNR and CDR2 FQNEAQ (reference sequence). CDR3 sequence (DNA): TGTTCCAGCAGCCCAACAGGGATGGAGCAGTACTTC. It encodes CSSSPTGMEQYF.

This clone was detected once. The genes are TRBV7-9 and TRBJ2-2; TRBD2 matches 7 bases. Germline V gives CDR1 SEHNR, CDR2 FQNEAQ (reference sequence). Trimming at V came to 8 bases and at J to 0 bases, leaving 6 bases not matched to a gene. CDR3 size: 15 residues. The CDR3 spells CASRSGGTNTGELFF. CDR3 DNA: TGTGCCAGCCGATCGGGGGGAACGAACACCGGGGAGCTGTTTTTT.

The CDR3 here is CASSPVRNSYEQYF. Written as DNA, the CDR3 is TGTGCCAGCAGCCCGGTGCGGAATTCCTACGAGCAGTACTTC. V gene TRBV7-2 combines with J gene TRBJ2-7; D is uncertain. Germline CDR1 SGHTA, CDR2 FQGNSA. The CDR3 extends over 14 amino acids. V dropped 5 bases and J dropped 1 base, with 12 bases sitting between them.

The rearrangement links TRBV7-2 to TRBJ2-1; D is perhaps TRBD2 (7 bases). The CDR3 totals 16 residues. Germline V CDR1 and CDR2: SGHTA, FQGNSA. Trimming shortened V by 5 bases and J by 10 bases, and 24 bases separated the two germline ends. The CDR3, as DNA: TGTGCCAGCAGCCCCTCGAGCGATAGGGGGGGAAGGGAGCAGTTCTTC. This encodes CASSPSSDRGGREQFF.

This chain uses TRBV5-6 with TRBJ2-7; D is unclear. The CDR3 totals 12 residues. CDR1 and CDR2 (germline): SGHDT, YYEEEE. V was shortened by 3 bases and J by 7 bases, with 11 bases between the two germline ends. The CDR3 here is CASSSGLREQYF. The CDR3 coding sequence is TGTGCCAGCAGCTCTGGTCTGAGGGAGCAGTACTTC.

The chain links TRBV2 to TRBJ2-1; D perhaps matches TRBD2 (5 bases). Germline loops: CDR1 SNHLY, CDR2 FYNNEI. V gave up 6 bases and J gave up 9 bases, with 21 bases separating them. The CDR3 extends over 15 amino acids. Here the CDR3 DNA reads TGTGCCAGCAGCGGCACTAGAGGGCAGTTCAGTGAGCAGTTCTTC. Protein sequence: CASSGTRGQFSEQFF.

The chain recombines TRBV6-5 with TRBJ1-1; the match to TRBD1 covers 7 bases. The CDR3 has 15 residues. The V gene's germline CDR1 is MNHEY and CDR2 SVGAGI. The J segment lost 0 bases and the V segment lost 6 bases, leaving 7 bases of the junction unmatched. The CDR3 nucleotides read TGTGCCAGCAGAAGACAGGGAGACATGAACACTGAAGCTTTCTTT. The encoded protein is CASRRQGDMNTEAFF.

The chain has TRBV5-1 and TRBJ2-7, with TRBD1 matching over 8 bases. The V segment lost 0 bases and the J segment 3 bases; nucleotides outside the gene matches: 8. This CDR3 spans 16 amino acids. The germline gives CDR1 SGHRS, CDR2 YFSETQ. The chain's CDR3 is CASSLEGQERGYEQYF. Written as DNA, the CDR3 is TGCGCCAGCAGCTTGGAGGGACAGGAACGTGGCTACGAGCAGTACTTC.

Note on this clone: The sample has other DNA sequences that encode this CDR3 too. This chain joins TRBV5-1 and TRBJ1-1, with TRBD1 matching over 11 bases. Trimming cost V 2 bases and J 2 bases; bases outside gene matches: 5. From germline, CDR1 is SGHRS and CDR2 YFSETQ. This CDR3 contains 16 residues. The CDR3 spells CASSLGQGAVNTEAFF. The CDR3, as DNA: TGCGCCAGCAGCTTAGGACAGGGGGCGGTTAACACTGAAGCTTTCTTT.